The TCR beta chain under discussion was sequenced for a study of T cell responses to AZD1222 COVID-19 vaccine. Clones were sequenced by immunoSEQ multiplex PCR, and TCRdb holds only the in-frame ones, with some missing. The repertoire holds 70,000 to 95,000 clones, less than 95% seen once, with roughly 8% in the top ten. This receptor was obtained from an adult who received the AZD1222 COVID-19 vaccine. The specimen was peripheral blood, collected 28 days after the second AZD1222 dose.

The DNA for the CDR3 is TGTGCCAGCTCACCACCGGTTTTGGAGACCCAGTACTTC. This encodes CASSPPVLETQYF. V gene TRBV18 combines with J gene TRBJ2-5; D unresolved. The CDR3 is 13 residues long. The V and J ends lost 0 bases and 5 bases respectively, with 7 bases between them. Germline-derived CDR1 and CDR2 are KGHSH and LQKENI.